These 8 T cell receptor beta chains were all obtained from the same sample, sequenced in a study of early T cells in non-severe SARS-CoV-2 infection. In TCRdb, the 5' RACE reads were re-called with MiXCR into one record per CDR3 protein. Among 55,000 to 75,000 distinct CDR3 sequences listed, approximately 13% were seen once. Material: whole blood. The receptors here all came from an adult who was a healthcare worker with PCR-confirmed SARS-CoV-2 infection or an uninfected control (not recorded which).

This clonotype was observed many times. This chain links TRBV28 with TRBJ1-1; D is ambiguous. Germline values: CDR1 MDHEN, CDR2 SYDVKM. V lost 4 bases, J lost 4 bases, and 7 bases lay in between. This CDR3 is built from 12 residues. The CDR3 nucleotides are TGTGCCAGCAGTTCCAGTGGCACTGAAGCTTTCTTT. It is translated as CASSSSGTEAFF.

The chain has TRBV28 and TRBJ1-2, with TRBD1 matching over 8 bases. CDR3 length: 14 residues. From germline, CDR1 is MDHEN and CDR2 SYDVKM. J lost 4 bases, V lost 3 bases, and 4 bases had no gene match. The CDR3 is CASSFPDRAYGYTF. The CDR3 DNA is TGTGCCAGCAGTTTCCCGGACAGGGCCTATGGCTACACCTTC.

This clonotype was observed at least ten times. This CDR3 reads CASSLAGEKLFF. The CDR3 DNA sequence: TGCGCCAGCAGCTTGGCCGGCGAAAAACTGTTTTTT. The chain is built from TRBV5-1 and TRBJ1-4; D not certain. The CDR3 extends over 12 amino acids. Trimming cost V 0 bases and J 8 bases, with 5 bases left between them. Germline V gene sequence: CDR1 SGHRS, CDR2 YFSETQ. Filled out from reference TRBV5-1 and TRBJ1-4, the complete variable domain reads KAGVTQTPRYLIKTRGQQVTLSCSPISGHRSVSWYQQTPGQGLQFLFEYFSETQRNKGNFPGRFSGRQFSNSRSEMNVSTLELGDSALYLCASSLAGEKLFFGSGTQLSVL.

The table lists this clonotype with many counts. The chain is built from TRBV4-2 and TRBJ1-3, with a weak D call TRBD1 (6 bases). Germline lookup yields CDR1 LGHNA and CDR2 YNFKEQ. Trimming took 0 bases from V and 0 from J, leaving 18 bases between them. The CDR3 is made up of 19 amino acids. DNA of the CDR3: TGTGCCAGCAGCCAAGATAGAGGGGGACCGTCGAGCTCTGGAAACACCATATATTTT. Translating gives CASSQDRGGPSSSGNTIYF.

This clonotype was recorded at least ten times. The junction differs from germline at one of its ends, possibly a read error. The chain uses TRBV6-5 and TRBJ2-7; 7 nucleotides align to TRBD1. Germline values: CDR1 MNHEY, CDR2 SVGAGI. CDR3 length equals 15 residues. CDR3 amino acids: CASSYRGQDTYEQHF. The CDR3 DNA sequence: TGTGCCAGCAGTTACCGCGGACAGGATACCTACGAGCAGCACTTC.

The table lists this clonotype with a few counts. The gene calls are TRBV10-3 and TRBJ2-7; the match to TRBD1 covers 8 bases. The CDR3 runs 13 residues. V lost 6 bases to trimming and J lost 6 bases; unmatched junction nucleotides: 7. Germline V gives CDR1 ENHRY, CDR2 SYGVKD. The chain's CDR3 is CAIRGQGSIEQYF. The DNA of the CDR3 is TGTGCCATCAGAGGACAGGGTTCAATCGAGCAGTACTTC.

This clonotype was counted ten times or more. The J gene is TRBJ2-1, the V gene TRBV19; the match to TRBD2 covers 10 bases. The CDR3 sequence is 17 residues long. Germline loops: CDR1 LNHDA, CDR2 SQIVND (reference sequence). V lost 1 base to trimming and J lost 4 bases; unmatched junction nucleotides: 7. The CDR3 DNA sequence: TGTGCCAGTAGTATAGGAATGGGACTAGCGCTTTACAATGAGCAGTTCTTC. It yields the protein CASSIGMGLALYNEQFF.

The sample holds many counts of this clonotype. The chain has TRBV7-9 and TRBJ2-1, with TRBD1 matching over 8 bases. Germline CDR1 SEHNR, CDR2 FQNEAQ (reference sequence). The CDR3 is 16 amino acids. V gave up 5 bases and J gave up 4 bases; unmatched junction bases: 10. CDR3 residues: CASSDNRGLVYNEQFF. In nucleotides, the CDR3 is TGTGCCAGCAGCGATAACAGGGGGTTGGTTTACAATGAGCAGTTCTTC.